This T cell receptor (beta chain) was sequenced in a study of blood T cell repertoires in COVID-19. The wider study: Sites in the United States, Italy and Spain provided acute and convalescent COVID-19 samples. PBMCs, B-cell-depleted T cells, or T cells were the source of the cDNA or gDNA that made up the material.

Original handling: It was from reference gene primer amplification that nucleated cell counts were estimated. Clones were read by immunoSEQ multiplex PCR, and TCRdb kept only the in-frame ones, dropping some. V and J calls and clone size are as listed in that table; D and trimming were resolved from the DNA. The table includes around 100,000 clones, 90% detected once. Sequenced material: peripheral blood. The TCR sequence derives from a man aged 50 or older with acute or convalescent COVID-19.

As DNA, the CDR3 is TGTGCCAGCAGTGAATGGGGGACAGTGAACACTGAAGCTTTCTTT. This encodes CASSEWGTVNTEAFF. This sequence joins TRBV2 and TRBJ1-1, with 7 bases that match TRBD1. J lost 0 bases, V lost 2 bases, and 3 bases had no gene match. The CDR3 has 15 residues. Germline V lookup: CDR1 SNHLY, CDR2 FYNNEI.